These 29 T cell receptor beta chains originate from one sample sequenced in a study of metastatic and nonmetastatic thyroid tumors (dated by TCRdb to about 2020). The library was prepared using PCR. The sequencer listed for this sample is Illumina HiSeq 4000. TCRdb reprocessing: public reads trimmed at Q25 with fastp, clones called with MiXCR, in-frame beta chains kept. The sample has around 31,000 clones on record, 30% of them singletons. The ten largest clonotypes hold 30% of the sample. No patient had received any treatment before thyroid surgery. Sequenced: blood. These receptors were collected from a female donor with papillary thyroid cancer or a benign thyroid nodule (not recorded which). Some clones in this sample may be carry-over from other donors' samples.

This clone was seen a handful of times. V and J are TRBV12-3 or TRBV12-4 and TRBJ2-7; 9 positions match TRBD2. The CDR3 consists of 14 residues. Losses at the gene ends were 6 bases for V and 4 bases for J; bases not matched to a gene: 7. CDR3 loop: CASRGSGSGYEQYF. Here the CDR3 DNA reads TGTGCCAGCAGGGGTAGCGGGAGCGGGTACGAGCAGTACTTC.

This clone appeared a single time. At one of its ends the junction is not consistent with the germline gene, which may arise from a read error. The gene calls are TRBV20-1 and TRBJ2-7; D gene uncertain. The CDR3 length is 11 residues. Looked up from germline, CDR1 is DFQATT and CDR2 is SNEGSKA (reference sequence). The CDR3 DNA is TGCAGTGCTGGAGATGGGCGCTTAGAGAACTTC. It translates to CSAGDGRLENF.

This rearrangement joins TRBV27 to TRBJ2-5, with D maybe TRBD1 (6 bases). Trimming took off 0 bases at V and 5 bases at J, with 16 bases between the two ends. CDR1 is MNHEY, CDR2 SMNVEV, per germline (reference sequence). The CDR3 has 16 amino acids. The CDR3 region is CASSLSLPYRVETQYF. The CDR3 nucleotides are TGTGCCAGCAGTTTATCCCTGCCCTACAGGGTGGAGACCCAGTACTTC.

The chain combines TRBV5-1 with TRBJ2-2; D gene unclear. CDR1 and CDR2 from the germline V gene are SGHRS and YFSETQ. The CDR3 sequence is 12 residues long. Trimming shortened V by 4 bases and J by 7 bases, and 8 bases separated the two germline ends. CDR3 region: CASSPDGGELFF. As DNA, the CDR3 is TGCGCCAGCAGCCCGGATGGCGGGGAGCTGTTTTTT.

This clone was counted between two and nine times. The gene calls are TRBV28 and TRBJ2-6; maybe TRBD2 (6 bases). The germline CDR1 and CDR2 sequences are MDHEN and SYDVKM. Trimming took off 5 bases at V and 1 base at J, with 15 bases between the two ends. CDR3 length equals 17 residues. CDR3 sequence (DNA): TGTGCCAGCAGTCCCCACGGGAGTGGTTCTGGGGCCAACGTCCTGACTTTC. Its translation is CASSPHGSGSGANVLTF.

This clone was observed a few times. The same CDR3 arises from other DNA sequences in this sample as well. The chain uses TRBV6-1 and TRBJ2-1; TRBD2 matches 9 bases. The J segment lost 9 bases and the V segment lost 6 bases, leaving 6 bases of the junction unmatched. The CDR3 runs to 13 residues. CDR1 is MNHNS and CDR2 is SASEGT in the germline V gene. The CDR3 nucleotides read TGTGCCAGCAGGTTGCGGGAGGGAGGTGAGCAGTTCTTC. Translating it yields CASRLREGGEQFF.

This clone has just a few counts. The J gene is TRBJ2-1, the V gene TRBV6-5; 8 bases align to TRBD2. The CDR3 loop spans 18 amino acids. Trimming took 6 bases from V and 8 from J; bases not matched to a gene: 21. Germline V gene data show CDR1 as MNHEY and CDR2 as SVGAGI. CDR3 DNA sequence: TGTGCCAGCAGACACCCTCCGCATCCGGGACTAGAGGGCGATGAGCAGTTCTTC. Its translation: CASRHPPHPGLEGDEQFF.

The chain combines TRBV11-1 with TRBJ2-3; D unresolved. This CDR3 is 15 amino acids long. V was trimmed by 0 bases and J by 0 bases, leaving 7 bases between them. Germline-derived CDR1 and CDR2 are SGHAT and FQDESV (reference sequence). The CDR3 here is CASSLAGWSTDTQYF. CDR3 DNA: TGTGCCAGCAGCTTAGCGGGATGGAGCACAGATACGCAGTATTTT.

The rearrangement links TRBV11-3 to TRBJ2-2; a weak D match, TRBD1 (5 bases). Trimming stripped 8 bases from V and 1 base from J, with 8 bases between. This CDR3 region has 13 residues. Germline V gene sequence: CDR1 SGHNT, CDR2 YENEEA. The CDR3 DNA follows: TGTGCCAGCCAGGGATGGAACACCGGGGAGCTGTTTTTT. This encodes CASQGWNTGELFF. The complete variable domain, with remaining parts taken from reference TRBV11-3 and TRBJ2-2, reads EAGVVQSPRYKIIEKKQPVAFWCNPISGHNTLYWYLQNLGQGPELLIRYENEEAVDDSQLPKDRFSAERLKGVDSTLKIQPAELGDSAVYLCASQGWNTGELFFGEGSRLTVL.

This clone was seen ten or more times. This may be a read error: a much more frequent sequence differs by one nucleotide. Other DNA sequences in the same sample also yield this CDR3. The rearrangement joins TRBV6-2 or TRBV6-3 to TRBJ1-5; D not certain. This CDR3 is 13 amino acids long. The V end lost 6 bases, the J end lost 9 bases, and 15 bases lay between the germline ends. Looked up from germline, CDR1 is MNHEY and CDR2 is SVGEGT. Here the CDR3 reads CASSYPFIGPQHF. DNA for the CDR3: TGTGCCAGCAGCTACCCGTTTATCGGGCCCCAGCATTTT.

In the case of this clone: Relative to the germline gene, one junction end is altered; a read error may explain this. The gene calls are TRBV6-4 and TRBJ2-2; 7 bases match TRBD2. This CDR3 spans 14 amino acids. CDR1 MRHNA and CDR2 SNTAGT come from the germline V gene. The CDR3 protein is CASRLATHTVELFF. CDR3 coding DNA: TGTGCCAGCAGACTAGCGACTCACACCGTGGAGCTGTTTTTT.

This clone was seen a few times. This rearrangement joins TRBV12-3 or TRBV12-4 to TRBJ1-5; no reliable D call. This CDR3 has 13 amino acids. The V end lost 2 bases, the J end lost 1 base, and 3 bases lay between the germline ends. The CDR3: CASSLISNQPQHF. CDR3 in DNA: TGTGCCAGCAGTTTAATAAGCAATCAGCCCCAGCATTTT.

This clone was found a few times. The V and J genes are TRBV7-2 and TRBJ2-7; no firm D call. V lost 3 bases, J lost 5 bases, and 5 bases lay in between. Germline V gene sequence: CDR1 SGHTA, CDR2 FQGNSA. The CDR3 has 11 amino acids. The CDR3 sequence: CASSFYDEQYF. DNA of the CDR3: TGTGCCAGCAGCTTTTACGACGAGCAGTACTTC.

A few counts support this clone. The V gene is TRBV6-1, the J gene TRBJ1-3; D unclear. There are 12 residues in the CDR3. The ends were cut back, 10 bases at V and 3 bases at J, with 10 bases in the middle. Germline CDR1 and CDR2: MNHNS and SASEGT. For the CDR3, the DNA is TGTGCCACCTGGAAGAATGGAAACACCATATATTTT. Its protein product is CATWKNGNTIYF.

Note on this clone: The junction does not match germline at one end; this may be a read error. The chain combines TRBV18 with TRBJ2-7, with 7 bases aligning to TRBD1. The CDR3 extends over 15 amino acids. Germline loops: CDR1 KGHSH, CDR2 LQKENI. CDR3 region: CTSSQPPGQRFEQYF. For the CDR3, the DNA is TGTACCAGCTCACAACCCCCGGGACAGAGGTTCGAGCAGTACTTC.

The gene calls are TRBV12-3 or TRBV12-4 and TRBJ1-6; D not resolved. Trimming cost V 5 bases and J 13 bases, with 15 bases left between them. This CDR3 is built from 13 residues. This chain's CDR3 is CASSIGQARPLHF. In DNA form, the CDR3 reads TGTGCCAGCAGTATAGGGCAGGCCAGGCCCCTCCACTTT.

This clone was counted many times. The rearrangement joins TRBV28 to TRBJ1-1; D not resolved. Germline loops: CDR1 MDHEN, CDR2 SYDVKM. The V and J ends lost 6 bases and 0 bases respectively, with 14 bases between them. This CDR3 spans 15 amino acids. In DNA form, the CDR3 reads TGTGCCAGCAGGCAACCCGGGATGGTGAACACTGAAGCTTTCTTT. This gives the protein CASRQPGMVNTEAFF.

This clone has only a few counts. The chain has TRBV7-9 and TRBJ2-2; D call uncertain. Germline V gene lookup returns CDR1 SEHNR and CDR2 FQNEAQ (reference sequence). The CDR3 totals 12 residues. V was pared by 11 bases and J by 1 base, with 8 bases between. As DNA, the CDR3 is TGTGCCTATCCCCAGAACACCGGGGAGCTGTTTTTT. Translating it yields CAYPQNTGELFF.

The chain is built from TRBV6-2 or TRBV6-3 and TRBJ2-7; 8 bases are shared with TRBD1. V lost 3 bases, J lost 5 bases, and 21 bases stayed unmatched. The CDR3 consists of 19 residues. Germline V CDR1 and CDR2: MNHEY, SVGEGT. CDR3 in DNA: TGTGCCAGCAGTTATCTTTTCGGGTTGAGTAGACAGGGGATAAACGAGCAGTACTTC. Encoded protein: CASSYLFGLSRQGINEQYF.

Only one count was recorded for this clone. This chain uses TRBV7-6 with TRBJ2-5; no firm D call. Looked up from germline, CDR1 is SGHVS and CDR2 is FNYEAQ. V lost 0 bases to trimming and J lost 1 base, with 9 bases between them. The CDR3 has 15 residues. The CDR3 DNA is TGTGCCAGCAGCTTAGCGCCCTACAGCCAAGAGACCCAGTACTTC. This codes for CASSLAPYSQETQYF. Looking up the rest from reference TRBV7-6 and TRBJ2-5 gives the full variable domain: GAGVSQSPRYKVTKRGQDVALRCDPISGHVSLYWYRQALGQGPEFLTYFNYEAQQDKSGLPNDRFSAERPEGSISTLTIQRTEQRDSAMYRCASSLAPYSQETQYFGPGTRLLVL.

The rearrangement joins TRBV6-2 or TRBV6-3 to TRBJ1-1; 7 bases map to TRBD1. With 4 bases clipped from V and 4 bases from J, the junction kept 9 bases outside the gene matches. Germline V gene data show CDR1 as MNHEY and CDR2 as SVGEGT. CDR3 length: 15 amino acids. CDR3: CASSSLDRLGTEAFF. The DNA of the CDR3 is TGTGCCAGCAGTTCACTGGACAGGTTGGGCACTGAAGCTTTCTTT.

The chain joins TRBV7-6 to TRBJ2-3, with TRBD1 identical over 9 bases. The ends lost 1 base at V and 2 bases at J; junction bases unmatched: 4. This CDR3 has 16 residues. Germline lookup yields CDR1 SGHVS and CDR2 FNYEAQ. The CDR3 coding sequence is TGTGCCAGCAGCTTAGAGACAGGGGGGTCCACAGATACGCAGTATTTT. Its translation: CASSLETGGSTDTQYF.

The genes are TRBV6-1 and TRBJ2-7; D unclear. The CDR3 is made up of 15 amino acids. Germline CDR1 reads MNHNS; CDR2 reads SASEGT. Trimming shortened V by 0 bases and J by 0 bases, and 9 bases separated the two germline ends. CDR3 amino acids: CASSEASDGSYEQYF. Here the CDR3 DNA reads TGTGCCAGCAGTGAAGCGTCGGATGGCTCCTACGAGCAGTACTTC.

Turning to this clone: Other DNA sequences in the same sample also yield this CDR3. The CDR3 DNA is TGTGCCTGGAGTGTAGGAGACGATTACGAGCAGTACGTC. Translating gives CAWSVGDDYEQYV. This chain uses TRBV30 with TRBJ2-7; D is uncertain. Deletions cut 0 bases from V and 4 bases from J, with 10 bases between. CDR1 GTSNPN and CDR2 SVGIG come from the germline V gene (reference sequence). CDR3 size: 13 residues.

V gene TRBV5-1 combines with J gene TRBJ2-1; TRBD2 matches 8 bases. The J segment lost 4 bases and the V segment lost 4 bases, leaving 7 bases of the junction unmatched. The germline V gene encodes CDR1 SGHRS and CDR2 YFSETQ. The length of the CDR3 is 15 residues. Here the CDR3 DNA reads TGCGCCAGCAGCATAAGCGGGAGCTTGTACAATGAGCAGTTCTTC. It encodes CASSISGSLYNEQFF.

This clone was observed at least ten times. This chain links TRBV20-1 with TRBJ1-1; possible D gene TRBD1, 6 bases. Germline V gene lookup returns CDR1 DFQATT and CDR2 SNEGSKA (reference sequence). The CDR3 is made up of 15 amino acids. The V end was cut by 2 bases, the J end by 7 bases, with 20 bases between. In DNA form, the CDR3 reads TGCAGTGCTAGACAGGGACATACGAGCGGTGGTGAAGCTTTCTTT. It encodes CSARQGHTSGGEAFF.

This clone was observed a few times. This chain joins TRBV7-2 and TRBJ2-7; 11 positions agree with TRBD1. The CDR3 spans 15 residues. The junction had 8 bases not matched to a gene; V was cut back by 5 bases and J by 5 bases. Germline-derived CDR1 and CDR2 are SGHTA and FQGNSA. The CDR3 DNA is TGTGCCAGCAGCCTCGGAGGGACAGGGGGTAACGAGCAGTACTTC. It encodes CASSLGGTGGNEQYF.

The gene calls are TRBV5-1 and TRBJ1-1; 7 bases agree with TRBD1. The trim removed 2 bases at V and 1 base at J, leaving 8 bases unmatched. Looked up from germline, CDR1 is SGHRS and CDR2 is YFSETQ. This CDR3 is built from 16 residues. The CDR3 region is CASSLEGDSRNTEAFF. CDR3 coding DNA: TGCGCCAGCAGCTTAGAGGGGGACAGCAGGAACACTGAAGCTTTCTTT.

V and J are TRBV30 and TRBJ1-2; D might be TRBD1 (5 bases). The V end was cut by 3 bases, the J end by 2 bases, with 10 bases between. The CDR3 extends over 13 amino acids. Looked up from germline, CDR1 is GTSNPN and CDR2 is SVGIG (reference sequence). As DNA, the CDR3 is TGTGCCTGGAGGACGGGACGGAACTATGGCTACACCTTC. As protein: CAWRTGRNYGYTF.